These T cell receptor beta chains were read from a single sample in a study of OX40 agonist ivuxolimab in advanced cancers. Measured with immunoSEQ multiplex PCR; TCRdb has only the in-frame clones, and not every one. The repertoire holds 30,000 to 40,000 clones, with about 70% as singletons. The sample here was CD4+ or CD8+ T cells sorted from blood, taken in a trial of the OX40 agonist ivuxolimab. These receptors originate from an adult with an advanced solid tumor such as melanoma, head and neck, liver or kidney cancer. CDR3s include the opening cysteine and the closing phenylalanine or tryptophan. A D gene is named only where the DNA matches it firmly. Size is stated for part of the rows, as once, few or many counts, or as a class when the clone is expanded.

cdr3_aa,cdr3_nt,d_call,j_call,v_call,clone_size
CASSLGGGDEAFF,TGTGCCAGCAGCTTAGGTGGGGGGGATGAAGCTTTCTTT,-,TRBJ1-1,TRBV7-9,-
CASSIWTRGRNEQFF,TGTGCCAGTAGTATATGGACTAGAGGTAGGAATGAGCAGTTCTTC,TRBD2,TRBJ2-1,TRBV19,-
CASSYVPRGVTEAFF,TGTGCCAGCAGTTACGTACCTAGGGGGGTCACTGAAGCTTTCTTT,-,TRBJ1-1,TRBV6-5,-
CASRSRDNEAFF,TGTGCCAGCAGGTCCAGGGACAATGAAGCTTTCTTT,-,TRBJ1-1,TRBV11-2,once
CASSLSFEKLFF,TGTGCCAGCAGTTTAAGTTTTGAAAAACTGTTTTTT,-,TRBJ1-4,TRBV28,once
CASSPDISSGNTIYF,TGTGCCAGCAGCCCCGACATCAGCTCTGGAAACACCATATATTTT,-,TRBJ1-3,TRBV7-9,-
CASSLALWEDTQYF,TGCGCCAGCAGCTTGGCGTTATGGGAGGATACGCAGTATTTT,-,TRBJ2-3,TRBV5-1,once
CASRTGSGGDTEAFF,TGTGCCAGTAGGACAGGTTCGGGGGGCGACACTGAAGCTTTCTTT,-,TRBJ1-1,TRBV19,-
CASSNTGGVRFEKLFF,TGTGCCAGTAGTAATACAGGGGGCGTTCGTTTTGAAAAACTGTTTTTT,TRBD1,TRBJ1-4,TRBV19,-
CASSLKMADTQYF,TGTGCCAGCAGCTTAAAAATGGCAGATACGCAGTATTTT,-,TRBJ2-3,TRBV7-6,-
CASSVAATEQYF,TGTGCCAGCAGCGTAGCTGCTACCGAGCAGTACTTC,-,TRBJ2-7,TRBV9,-
CASSEGGFGEKLFF,TGTGCCAGCAGTGAAGGCGGTTTTGGTGAAAAACTGTTTTTT,-,TRBJ1-4,TRBV2,-
CSAGFADTQYF,TGCAGTGCTGGTTTCGCAGATACGCAGTATTTT,-,TRBJ2-3,TRBV20-1,few
CASSLPLGLATDTQYF,TGTGCCAGCAGCCTTCCTCTAGGTCTAGCTACAGATACGCAGTATTTT,-,TRBJ2-3,TRBV4-2,-
CASSLAGPDTSTDTQYF,TGTGCCAGCAGTTTGGCAGGGCCGGATACTAGCACAGATACGCAGTATTTT,-,TRBJ2-3,TRBV27,-
CASSFNEQFF,TGTGCCAGCAGCTTTAATGAGCAGTTCTTC,-,TRBJ2-1,TRBV7-9,-
CASSRSQDVYEQYF,TGTGCCAGCAGCCGCTCCCAGGACGTCTACGAGCAGTACTTC,-,TRBJ2-7,TRBV4-2,-
CASSHDSNYGYTF,TGTGCCAGCAGCCACGACAGTAACTATGGCTACACCTTC,-,TRBJ1-2,TRBV28,once
CASSRGGETQYF,TGTGCCAGCTCAAGGGGAGGAGAGACCCAGTACTTC,-,TRBJ2-5,TRBV18,-
CASSELGWRRSNTGELFF,TGTGCCAGCAGTGAATTAGGGTGGCGGCGCTCCAACACCGGGGAGCTGTTTTTT,-,TRBJ2-2,TRBV25-1,-
CASRGSKHNDGYTF,TGTGCCAGCAGGGGGTCCAAACATAACGATGGCTACACCTTC,-,TRBJ1-2,TRBV2,-
CASSRTGSNTEAFF,TGCGCCAGCTCCCGGACAGGGAGCAACACTGAAGCTTTCTTT,TRBD1,TRBJ1-1,TRBV10-2,-
CASSAPISSSYNEQFF,TGTGCCAGCAGTGCGCCGATATCGAGCTCCTACAATGAGCAGTTCTTC,-,TRBJ2-1,TRBV6-1,-
CSATGNTEAFF,TGCAGTGCTACAGGGAACACTGAAGCTTTCTTT,-,TRBJ1-1,TRBV20-1,-
CASSLSGQGGGYTF,TGTGCCAGCAGTTTATCCGGACAGGGTGGGGGCTACACCTTC,TRBD1,TRBJ1-2,TRBV28,-
CAGRLDVTDTQYF,TGTGCCGGGAGGCTTGATGTCACAGATACGCAGTATTTT,-,TRBJ2-3,TRBV7-9,-
CASSPRGGNTEAFF,TGTGCCAGCAGCCCCCGGGGAGGAAACACTGAAGCTTTCTTT,-,TRBJ1-1,TRBV7-2,-
CSVSDSWRGTEAFF,TGCAGCGTTAGTGACAGTTGGCGCGGCACTGAAGCTTTCTTT,-,TRBJ1-1,TRBV29-1,few
CASSVSAKNIQYF,TGTGCCAGCAGTGTATCGGCCAAAAACATTCAGTACTTC,-,TRBJ2-4,TRBV2,-
CASSPQPDTEAFF,TGCGCCAGCAGCCCGCAGCCAGACACTGAAGCTTTCTTT,-,TRBJ1-1,TRBV5-1,-
CASSLTPTANTEAFF,TGTGCCAGCAGTTTAACCCCGACGGCGAACACTGAAGCTTTCTTT,-,TRBJ1-1,TRBV27,-
CAISERRTGLVTEAFF,TGTGCCATCAGTGAGCGCAGGACAGGGCTGGTCACTGAAGCTTTCTTT,TRBD1,TRBJ1-1,TRBV10-3,-
CASSLAGGQGSREQFF,TGCGCCAGCAGCTTGGCCGGAGGGCAGGGGAGCCGAGAGCAGTTCTTC,-,TRBJ2-1,TRBV5-1,once
CASSYGVGEQYF,TGCGCCAGCAGCTACGGGGTCGGGGAGCAGTACTTC,-,TRBJ2-7,TRBV5-1,few
CASSLRSGALGTQYF,TGTGCCAGCAGCTTGAGGTCGGGCGCCCTGGGTACGCAGTATTTT,-,TRBJ2-3,TRBV11-3,-
CASSLAGRGPGGYTF,TGTGCCAGCAGCTTAGCTGGCAGGGGGCCGGGAGGCTACACCTTC,TRBD1,TRBJ1-2,TRBV7-6,-
CASSSGGAGKDTQYF,TGTGCCAGCTCTAGCGGGGGGGCCGGTAAAGATACGCAGTATTTT,TRBD2,TRBJ2-3,TRBV2,-
CASSYYPQGGTEAFF,TGTGCCAGCAGCTACTATCCACAGGGGGGGACTGAAGCTTTCTTT,TRBD1,TRBJ1-1,TRBV27,-
CASRPSGGGKDTQYF,TGTGCCAGCAGGCCCTCGGGGGGGGGCAAAGATACGCAGTATTTT,TRBD2,TRBJ2-3,TRBV7-9,few
CASSRDFYGYTF,TGTGCCAGCAGTCGGGACTTCTATGGCTACACCTTC,-,TRBJ1-2,TRBV7-2,-
CASRLGQGPYEQYF,TGTGCCAGCAGGCTGGGACAGGGTCCCTACGAGCAGTACTTC,TRBD1,TRBJ2-7,TRBV6-6,once
CASSQDQSVGARIKFF,TGCGCCAGCAGCCAAGATCAGTCAGTGGGGGCAAGAATTAAGTTCTTC,-,TRBJ2-1,TRBV4-1,-
CASSVGTGNEQFF,TGTGCCAGCAGCGTAGGTACGGGAAATGAGCAGTTCTTC,-,TRBJ2-1,TRBV9,few
CASSEGVVYTF,TGTGCCAGCAGTGAGGGGGTCGTCTACACCTTC,-,TRBJ1-2,TRBV6-1,-
CASSPKRDRETQYF,TGTGCCAGCTCACCAAAAAGGGATAGGGAGACCCAGTACTTC,-,TRBJ2-5,TRBV18,-
CASSLLEHEQFF,TGTGCCAGCAGCCTACTAGAGCATGAGCAGTTCTTC,-,TRBJ2-1,TRBV7-2,once
CASSFPRAVAGGQGEQFF,TGTGCCAGCAGCTTCCCCAGAGCCGTAGCGGGGGGGCAGGGTGAGCAGTTCTTC,TRBD2,TRBJ2-1,TRBV7-2,-
CASSHSGGWTEAFF,TGCGCCAGCAGCCATTCAGGGGGTTGGACTGAAGCTTTCTTT,TRBD1,TRBJ1-1,TRBV4-1,-
CASSEGRGRGNQPQHF,TGTGCCAGCAGTGAAGGCAGGGGCAGAGGAAATCAGCCCCAGCATTTT,-,TRBJ1-5,TRBV6-1,-
CASSFSRTSGGADYNEQFF,TGTGCCAGCAGCTTCTCGCGGACTAGCGGGGGGGCAGACTACAATGAGCAGTTCTTC,TRBD2,TRBJ2-1,TRBV7-9,-
CASSRVSSNYGYTF,TGTGCCAGTAGTAGGGTCAGCTCTAACTATGGCTACACCTTC,-,TRBJ1-2,TRBV19,few
CASSRQSGGQLYEQYF,TGCGCCAGCAGCCGTCAAAGCGGGGGACAACTCTACGAGCAGTACTTC,TRBD2,TRBJ2-7,TRBV5-1,-
CASKGTGEGYGYTF,TGTGCCAGCAAGGGGACAGGGGAAGGTTATGGCTACACCTTC,TRBD1,TRBJ1-2,TRBV6-5,-
CASSLTLPSSTDTQYF,TGTGCCAGCAGTTTAACCCTGCCCTCTAGCACAGATACGCAGTATTTT,-,TRBJ2-3,TRBV27,-
CASSRIRQRINEKLFF,TGTGCCAGCAGTAGGATTCGACAGCGAATTAATGAAAAACTGTTTTTT,-,TRBJ1-4,TRBV28,-
CASSQDRNSPLHF,TGTGCCAGCAGCCAGGACAGGAATTCACCCCTCCACTTT,TRBD1,TRBJ1-6,TRBV7-7,-
CASSEGSRAQPQHF,TGTGCCAGCAGTGAAGGATCCCGGGCTCAGCCCCAGCATTTT,-,TRBJ1-5,TRBV6-1,-
CASSSPRLFTDTQYF,TGTGCCAGCAGCTCCCCTCGACTCTTTACAGATACGCAGTATTTT,-,TRBJ2-3,TRBV11-2,few
CSVAPLNRPGYTF,TGCAGCGTGGCCCCCCTTAATCGTCCTGGCTACACCTTC,-,TRBJ1-2,TRBV29-1,-